This T cell receptor (beta chain) was sequenced for a study of T cell responses to AZD1222 COVID-19 vaccine. Findings and caveats of the study: There were mostly white British donors and more females than males, and clonal diversity was possibly underestimated. Among vaccine-associated CD4 TCRs, coverage spanned spike, with dominance at 160-218 and 743-854.

This CDR3 has 16 residues. With V trimmed by 4 bases and J by 1 base, 6 bases remained unmatched. CDR1 SGHNT and CDR2 YYREEE come from the germline V gene (reference sequence). Here immunoSEQ multiplex PCR was the method, and the copy in TCRdb shows in-frame clones only, minus some. The table records 120,000 or so clones, 65% to 90% of them present only once. With regard to this clone: The antigen remains unidentified.

The source is an adult who received the AZD1222 COVID-19 vaccine. V is TRBV5-4 and J is TRBJ1-2; 11 bases are shared with TRBD1. Sequences were derived from peripheral blood, sampled 28 days after the second AZD1222 dose. The CDR3 spells CASSPGQGGNNYGYTF. As DNA, the CDR3 is TGTGCCAGCAGCCCGGGACAGGGGGGAAATAACTATGGCTACACCTTC.